This T cell receptor (beta chain) was sequenced during a study of CD8+ T cells in alopecia areata. Study-level points and caveats: Resident alphabeta T cells of normal skin are also sequenced in scalp samples. On tofacitinib, scalp clonality and expanded CD8+ clones among top 100 fell significantly.

Sequencing templates came from extracted RNA that was reverse transcribed into cDNA. TCRdb's table, derived via immunoSEQ multiplex PCR, lists solely in-frame clones and lacks some. In the table there are around 180,000 clones, around three fifths of which are singletons. Comment on this clone: Its antigen remains unknown.

The CDR3 is 13 residues long. Trimming stripped 2 bases from V and 4 bases from J, with 11 bases between. The germline V gene has CDR1 SQVTM and CDR2 ANQGSEA. This sample's treatment: oral pan-JAK inhibitor, 5-10 mg twice daily. The chain employs TRBV29-1 and TRBJ1-2; D is possibly TRBD1 (6 bases). This sample comprised CD4+ T cells sorted from blood, obtained at week 24, from a patient treated with tofacitinib. This sequence originates from a human donor with alopecia areata. The CDR3 DNA is TGCAGCGTTGAAACCCGGACAGTCTATGGCTACACCTTC. This translates into CSVETRTVYGYTF.